This T cell receptor beta chain is from a study of T cells expressing NK-cell markers. TCRdb reprocessed the 5' RACE reads and keeps a single row for each CDR3 protein, giving no DNA. The listing records about 440,000 distinct CDR3 sequences. The CDR3 extends over 13 amino acids. The chain uses TRBV12-3 or TRBV12-4 and TRBJ1-4. The source is a woman between 18 and 69 years old in good health. Sequenced material: blood T cells: a sorted CD56 or NKG2C T cell subset, CD4+ or CD8+ T cells, or bulk PBMC T cells (not recorded which). CDR3 protein: CASSFGENEKLFF.